This T cell receptor beta chain was sequenced during a study of blood T cell repertoires in COVID-19. Overall study context: The United States, Italy and Spain provided the acute and convalescent COVID-19 samples. Nucleic acid was either cDNA or gDNA, and it came from T cells, B-cell-depleted T cells, or PBMCs.

Per the authors' pipeline: Nucleated cell counts were estimated from reference gene primer amplification. Some clones are missing from TCRdb's copy, which holds only in-frame ones; the method was immunoSEQ multiplex PCR. D and trimming come from the DNA, and the V and J calls and clone size come from that table. The sample records tens of thousands of clones, 82% being singletons. After removal of 5 bases from V and 3 bases from J, the junction contained 5 bases not matched to a gene. Germline lookup yields CDR1 MNHEY and CDR2 SVGEGT. This CDR3 is 14 amino acids long. The sample comprised peripheral blood. V is TRBV6-2 or TRBV6-3 and J is TRBJ2-7, with TRBD2 identical over 9 bases. The clonotype was recovered from a woman aged 80 or over with acute or convalescent COVID-19. The CDR3 coding sequence is TGTGCCAGCAGTCAGACTAGCGGAGGCTACGAGCAGTACTTC. It codes for CASSQTSGGYEQYF.